This T cell receptor (beta chain) was captured in a study of identical twins. This clonotype appeared many times. MiXCR, run by TCRdb on the 5' RACE reads, gives a single entry per CDR3 protein. In the table there are approximately 600,000 distinct CDR3 sequences, approximately 10% of which are singletons. The V gene's germline CDR1 is MNHEY and CDR2 SVGEGT. Losses at the gene ends were 6 bases for V and 4 bases for J; bases not matched to a gene: 5. The CDR3 has 16 residues. Another study also made use of these data, one on yellow fever vaccine responses in identical twins.

The sequenced material came from PBMCs. The receptor was isolated from a woman under 30 in good health. The chain employs TRBV6-2 or TRBV6-3 and TRBJ2-1, with 14 bases aligning to TRBD2. For the CDR3, the DNA is TGTGCCAGCAGCTCGGGACTAGCGGGAGCATACAATGAGCAGTTCTTC. This sequence encodes CASSSGLAGAYNEQFF.